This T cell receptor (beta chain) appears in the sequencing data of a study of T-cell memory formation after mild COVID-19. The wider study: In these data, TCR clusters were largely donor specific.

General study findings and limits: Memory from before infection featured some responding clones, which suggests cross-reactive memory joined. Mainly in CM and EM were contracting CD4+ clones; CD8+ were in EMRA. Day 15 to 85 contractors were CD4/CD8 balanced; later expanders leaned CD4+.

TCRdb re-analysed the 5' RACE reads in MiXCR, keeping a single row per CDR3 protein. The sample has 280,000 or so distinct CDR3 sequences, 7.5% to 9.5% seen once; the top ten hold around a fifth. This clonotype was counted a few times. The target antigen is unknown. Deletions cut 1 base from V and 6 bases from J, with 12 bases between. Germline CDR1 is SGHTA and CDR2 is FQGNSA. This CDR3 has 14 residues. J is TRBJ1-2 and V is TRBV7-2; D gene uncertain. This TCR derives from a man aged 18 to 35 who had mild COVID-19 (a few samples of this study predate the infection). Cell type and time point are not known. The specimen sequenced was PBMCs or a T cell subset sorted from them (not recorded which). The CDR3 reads CASSLGPPGDGYTF. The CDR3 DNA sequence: TGTGCCAGCAGCTTAGGGCCGCCTGGGGATGGCTACACCTTC.